This entry features one T cell receptor (beta chain) sequence. This entry comes from a study of blood T cell repertoires in COVID-19. This CDR3 spans 14 amino acids. Trimming took off 8 bases at V and 5 bases at J, with 18 bases between the two ends. From germline, CDR1 is SGHTA and CDR2 FQGNSA. As processed by the authors: Using reference gene primer amplification, nucleated cell counts were estimated. The assay was immunoSEQ multiplex PCR, and TCRdb's table has in-frame clones only and misses some. That table gives V, J and clone size, and the DNA gave D and trimming. The repertoire includes about 99,000 clones, 88% of them detected once, and just over 2% sits in the top ten.

The material sequenced was peripheral blood. This clonotype was sampled from a middle-aged man with COVID-19, enrolled during active disease. The chain is built from TRBV7-2 and TRBJ1-1; TRBD1 is a possible D gene (5 bases). DNA for the CDR3: TGTGCCAGCGGGGGGAGGGGCCCGATGACTGAAGCTTTCTTT. Translating gives CASGGRGPMTEAFF.